Listed below are T cell receptor beta chains from one sample, sequenced in a study of T-cell memory formation after mild COVID-19. A single record per CDR3 protein comes from TCRdb applying MiXCR to the 5' RACE reads. The sample comprises approximately 30,000 distinct CDR3 sequences, roughly 15% of which are singletons, and over 1.1% rests with the top ten. Sequencing was done on a sample of PBMCs or a T cell subset sorted from them (not recorded which). All receptors come from an adult who had mild COVID-19 (a few samples of this study predate the infection). Cell type and time point are not known. Each CDR3 is given with its conserved first and last residue.

j_call | cdr3_length | v_call | cdr3_aa
TRBJ2-3 | 16 | TRBV7-6 | CASSSRTSGSGDTQYF
TRBJ2-7 | 13 | TRBV6-1 | CASSGTGINEQYF
TRBJ2-7 | 15 | TRBV10-3 | CAISESFAGVYEQYF
TRBJ2-7 | 13 | TRBV15 | CATSRDVGYEQYF
TRBJ2-3 | 14 | TRBV6-6 | CASRTSGGTDTQYF
TRBJ1-2 | 14 | TRBV5-1 | CASSQTPDEYGYTF
TRBJ2-7 | 15 | TRBV5-4 | CASSPPGGASYEQYF
TRBJ2-7 | 13 | TRBV5-4 | CASSPSGRDEQYF
TRBJ1-1 | 15 | TRBV7-9 | CASSLTDGLNTEAFF
TRBJ1-4 | 15 | TRBV5-1 | CASSTSGAVNEKLFF
TRBJ2-6 | 16 | TRBV12-3/TRBV12-4 | CASSLVQGGGANVLTF
TRBJ2-6 | 21 | TRBV5-1 | CASSLSKIRDRLSSGANVLTF
TRBJ1-2 | 13 | TRBV11-3 | CASSPMESYGYTF
TRBJ2-7 | 16 | TRBV7-9 | CASSLGGLAVSYEQYF
TRBJ2-3 | 15 | TRBV12-3/TRBV12-4 | CASSGTDRGTDTQYF
TRBJ2-1 | 14 | TRBV4-2 | CASSRRGPQDEQFF
TRBJ2-5 | 14 | TRBV18 | CASSPSPGTGFQYF